The 20 T cell receptor beta chains below all came from one sample that was sequenced in a study of OX40 agonist ivuxolimab in advanced cancers. Sequencing was performed with immunoSEQ multiplex PCR; in TCRdb, only in-frame clones are kept and a portion is missing. Found here are 50,000 or so clones, 70% to 90% of them singletons; the top ten hold roughly 4.5%. Sample: CD4+ or CD8+ T cells sorted from blood, taken in a trial of the OX40 agonist ivuxolimab. The receptor source for this set is an adult with an advanced solid tumor such as melanoma, head and neck, liver or kidney cancer.

This clone was recorded a few times. The chain links TRBV28 to TRBJ1-1; maybe TRBD1 (5 bases). Trimming removed 6 bases at V and 3 bases at J, with 20 bases between. Germline loops: CDR1 MDHEN, CDR2 SYDVKM. The CDR3 covers 16 residues. CDR3 DNA sequence: TGTGCCAGCAGCGAACCACAGGTTGATGGTGACACTGAAGCTTTCTTT. Translating gives CASSEPQVDGDTEAFF.

The chain is built from TRBV28 and TRBJ2-7; maybe TRBD2 (5 bases). Germline lookup yields CDR1 MDHEN and CDR2 SYDVKM. The V end lost 5 bases, the J end lost 6 bases, and 14 bases lay between the germline ends. The CDR3 contains 13 residues. CDR3 nucleotides: TGTGCCAGCAGTGTCTATTTGGGGAGCGAGCAGTACTTC. Translating it yields CASSVYLGSEQYF.

V usage is TRBV9 and J usage is TRBJ2-3; 10 bases agree with TRBD2. The V segment lost 4 bases and the J segment 1 base; nucleotides outside the gene matches: 6. Germline loops: CDR1 SGDLS, CDR2 YYNGEE. This CDR3 is 16 amino acids long. The CDR3 reads CASSTRGLAGTDTQYF. The CDR3 bases are TGTGCCAGCAGCACACGAGGACTAGCGGGCACAGATACGCAGTATTTT.

V gene TRBV27 combines with J gene TRBJ2-1; 7 nucleotides align to TRBD1. Germline loops: CDR1 MNHEY, CDR2 SMNVEV (reference sequence). V shed 4 bases and J 10 bases; nucleotides not matched to a gene: 7. The CDR3 has 13 residues. The CDR3 DNA follows: TGTGCCAGCAGTTCGACAGGGCTGGGCGAGCAGTTCTTC. This encodes CASSSTGLGEQFF.

The V call is TRBV7-2, the J call TRBJ2-7, with TRBD2 identical over 9 bases. The trim removed 1 base at V and 2 bases at J, leaving 12 bases unmatched. Germline CDR1 reads SGHTA; CDR2 reads FQGNSA. CDR3 length: 18 amino acids. The CDR3 loop reads CASSLGPSVGGRAYEQYF. The CDR3 region has the DNA TGTGCCAGCAGCTTAGGTCCCAGTGTGGGCGGGAGGGCCTACGAGCAGTACTTC.

In this sample, this clone turned up once. The chain has TRBV28 and TRBJ2-1, with 10 bases that match TRBD2. Unmatched junction bases numbered 8, after V lost 0 bases and J lost 0 bases. Germline V CDR1 and CDR2: MDHEN, SYDVKM. CDR3 length: 19 amino acids. The CDR3 loop is CASSLWASGSLSSYNEQFF. The CDR3 nucleotides read TGTGCCAGCAGTTTATGGGCTAGCGGGAGCTTAAGCTCCTACAATGAGCAGTTCTTC. The whole variable domain, filled in from reference TRBV28 and TRBJ2-1, reads DVKVTQSSRYLVKRTGEKVFLECVQDMDHENMFWYRQDPGLGLRLIYFSYDVKMKEKGDIPEGYSVSREKKERFSLILESASTNQTSMYLCASSLWASGSLSSYNEQFFGPGTRLTVL.

Details on this clone: The junction departs from the called germline gene at one end, perhaps through a read error. This sequence joins TRBV28 and TRBJ1-5; D may be TRBD1 (5 bases). This CDR3 contains 14 residues. From germline, CDR1 is MDHEN and CDR2 SYDVKM. The CDR3 protein is CATSADRRGQPQHF. CDR3 in DNA: TGTGCCACCAGTGCCGACCGCCGGGGCCAGCCCCAGCATTTT.

The DNA of the CDR3 is TGTGCCAGTAGTGGGACGCAGGCCTACGAGCAGTACTTC. This encodes CASSGTQAYEQYF. V and J are TRBV19 and TRBJ2-5; D is perhaps TRBD1 or TRBD2 (5 bases each). The J call is in doubt because the DNA end fits TRBJ2-7 better. This CDR3 has 13 amino acids. Germline V gene lookup returns CDR1 LNHDA and CDR2 SQIVND (reference sequence).

The V gene is TRBV14, the J gene TRBJ2-1; TRBD2 matches at 7 bases. The CDR3 has 16 amino acids. The junction had 9 bases not matched to a gene; V was cut back by 4 bases and J by 3 bases. Looked up from germline, CDR1 is SGHDN and CDR2 is FVKESK. CDR3 DNA: TGTGCCAGCAGCCCGGGGGTGCTAGCGGACTACAATGAGCAGTTCTTC. Translation gives CASSPGVLADYNEQFF.

V gene TRBV28 combines with J gene TRBJ2-3; perhaps D is TRBD1 or TRBD2 (7 bases each). The CDR3 is made up of 14 amino acids. The germline V gene encodes CDR1 MDHEN and CDR2 SYDVKM. With 7 bases removed from V and 2 bases from J, the gap between germline ends came to 13 bases. The CDR3 DNA sequence: TGTGCCAGCATCCAGGGGGGGTTCACAGATACGCAGTATTTT. Translation: CASIQGGFTDTQYF.

J is TRBJ2-7 and V is TRBV5-6; D uncertain. This CDR3 spans 13 amino acids. CDR1 is SGHDT and CDR2 is YYEEEE in the germline V gene. Trimming cost V 4 bases and J 0 bases, with 8 bases left between them. This CDR3 reads CASSRDVSYEQYF. The CDR3 bases are TGTGCCAGCAGCCGAGACGTCTCCTACGAGCAGTACTTC.

This sequence joins TRBV6-5 and TRBJ2-1; TRBD1 agrees at 8 bases. Looked up from germline, CDR1 is MNHEY and CDR2 is SVGAGI. The CDR3 is made up of 14 amino acids. V was pared by 5 bases and J by 4 bases, with 4 bases of the junction left unmatched. The CDR3 region is CASSRDRSYNEQFF. For the CDR3, the DNA is TGTGCCAGCAGTCGGGACAGGTCTTACAATGAGCAGTTCTTC.

The chain employs TRBV7-9 and TRBJ1-1; tentatively, D is TRBD1 (5 bases). V gave up 2 bases and J gave up 2 bases, with 12 bases separating them. Germline V gene data show CDR1 as SEHNR and CDR2 as FQNEAQ (reference sequence). This CDR3 region has 15 residues. This CDR3 is CASSLLRAINTEAFF. CDR3 DNA: TGTGCCAGCAGCTTACTCAGGGCGATTAACACTGAAGCTTTCTTT.

J is TRBJ2-1 and V is TRBV19; tentatively, D is TRBD2 (5 bases). Per the germline V gene, CDR1 is LNHDA and CDR2 is SQIVND (reference sequence). V was shortened by 3 bases and J by 3 bases, with 12 bases between the two germline ends. CDR3 length: 15 residues. The CDR3 sequence is CASSMPGEHYNEQFF. The CDR3 DNA reads as TGTGCCAGTAGTATGCCCGGGGAGCACTACAATGAGCAGTTCTTC.

The chain uses TRBV2 and TRBJ2-7; a weak D match, TRBD1 (5 bases). The V end was cut by 4 bases, the J end by 3 bases, with 10 bases between. The CDR3 length is 13 residues. The germline CDR1 and CDR2 sequences are SNHLY and FYNNEI. The CDR3 coding sequence is TGTGCCAGCAGTGGCCTGACAGTCTACGAGCAGTACTTC. Translating it yields CASSGLTVYEQYF.

The chain couples TRBV12-5 to TRBJ2-2; 8 bases line up with TRBD1. The junction had 6 bases not matched to a gene; V was cut back by 5 bases and J by 1 base. This CDR3 is built from 16 residues. From germline, CDR1 is LGHNT and CDR2 FRNRAP. The chain's CDR3 is CASGLPTGGNTGELFF. The CDR3, as DNA: TGTGCTAGTGGTCTCCCCACAGGGGGGAACACCGGGGAGCTGTTTTTT.

The chain joins TRBV10-3 to TRBJ2-4, with D hard to call. Germline CDR1 is ENHRY and CDR2 is SYGVKD. CDR3 length: 14 residues. V lost 6 bases to trimming and J lost 0 bases, with 9 bases between them. CDR3 DNA sequence: TGTGCCATCAGCCCTACAGTAGCCAAAAACATTCAGTACTTC. Residues: CAISPTVAKNIQYF.

V gene TRBV7-3 combines with J gene TRBJ2-7, with 11 bases aligning to TRBD1. There are 14 residues in the CDR3. V lost 4 bases, J lost 6 bases, and 5 bases stayed unmatched. The V gene's germline CDR1 is SGHTA and CDR2 FQGTGA. The CDR3 sequence: CASSSGQGASEQYF. CDR3 sequence (DNA): TGTGCCAGCAGCTCCGGACAGGGGGCTTCCGAGCAGTACTTC. Filled out from reference TRBV7-3 and TRBJ2-7, the complete variable domain reads GAGVSQTPSNKVTEKGKYVELRCDPISGHTALYWYRQSLGQGPEFLIYFQGTGAADDSGLPNDRFFAVRPEGSVSTLKIQRTERGDSAVYLCASSSGQGASEQYFGPGTRLTVT.

The chain has TRBV11-3 and TRBJ2-7; TRBD2 aligns across 13 bases. CDR3 length: 16 residues. The V segment lost 3 bases and the J segment 1 base; nucleotides outside the gene matches: 3. Germline-derived CDR1 and CDR2 are SGHNT and YENEEA. In DNA form, the CDR3 reads TGTGCCAGCAGCTTCTCGACTAGCGGGGGGTCCTACGAGCAGTACTTC. Amino acid sequence: CASSFSTSGGSYEQYF.

The chain carries TRBV14 and TRBJ2-1, with D possibly TRBD2 on 6 matching bases. The CDR3 sequence is 15 residues long. The ends were cut back, 1 base at V and 3 bases at J, with 10 bases in the middle. Per the germline V gene, CDR1 is SGHDN and CDR2 is FVKESK. The CDR3 reads CASSQGGAVYNEQFF. The CDR3 bases are TGTGCCAGCAGCCAAGGCGGGGCAGTCTACAATGAGCAGTTCTTC.